This T cell receptor beta chain was captured in a study of identical twins. This clonotype was detected only a few times. Antigen: not known. A universal primer site was added by template switching, and unique molecular identifiers were carried by the cDNA. A single record per CDR3 protein comes from TCRdb applying MiXCR to the 5' RACE reads. The repertoire holds 430,000 or so distinct CDR3 sequences, less than 25% seen once, with 2.5% to 3.5% in the top ten. Study-level results: The study found that models underestimated out-of-frame TCR alpha sharing in monozygotic twins.

CDR3 length: 9 amino acids. Germline V gene lookup returns CDR1 SNHLY and CDR2 FYNNEI. V was shortened by 6 bases and J by 7 bases, with 3 bases between the two germline ends. The same data also went into a second study, on T cells expressing NK-cell markers. That study reports: HCMV seropositivity characterized most of the eight sequenced donors, and seronegativity one. In about six donors, dominant CD3+CD56+NKG2C+ clonotypes ranked among the top 10 CD8+ clonotypes.

This TCR was recovered from a woman between 18 and 30 years old in good health. The specimen sequenced was CD4+ T cells sorted from blood. This chain uses TRBV2 with TRBJ1-1, with D uncertain. CDR3 amino acids: CASRFEAFF. The DNA for the CDR3 is TGTGCCAGCAGATTTGAAGCTTTCTTT. The whole variable domain, remainder taken from reference TRBV2 and TRBJ1-1, is EPEVTQTPSHQVTQMGQEVILRCVPISNHLYFYWYRQILGQKVEFLVSFYNNEISEKSEIFDDQFSVERPDGSNFTLKIRSTKLEDSAMYFCASRFEAFFGQGTRLTVV.